The rows below give T cell receptor beta chains drawn from one sample of a study of blood T cells in healthy people across ages. TCRdb reprocessed the 5' RACE reads via MiXCR and lists one record per CDR3 protein. The table lists more than 700,000 distinct CDR3 sequences, 40% to 65% of them singletons. Sequencing input: blood. Source of these receptors: a man of 80 years or more in good health. Both conserved end residues are part of each CDR3. The order of the fields is V gene, J gene, clone size, D gene, CDR3 DNA, CDR3 protein. A D gene is named only where the DNA matches it firmly. Clone size appears in some rows only: once, few, many, or a class for an expanded clone.

>TRBV5-5|TRBJ1-2|NA|NA
TGTGCCAGCAGCTTGGCTTTGCCCGGCCTTGGCTATGGCTACACCTTC
CASSLALPGLGYGYTF
>TRBV9|TRBJ2-4|NA|TRBD2
TGTGCCAGCAGCGTAGAGGCTAGCGGCACTTTCGAGAACATTCAGTACTTC
CASSVEASGTFENIQYF
>TRBV6-2/TRBV6-3|TRBJ2-5|NA|TRBD1
TGTGCCACGGGACAGCAAGAGACCCAGTACTTC
CATGQQETQYF
>TRBV3-1|TRBJ2-7|NA|TRBD2
TGTGCCAGCAGTCGGACTAGTTTCTACGAGCAGTACTTC
CASSRTSFYEQYF
>TRBV4-1|TRBJ2-1|NA|TRBD2
TGCGCCAGCAGCCACCACACGGGTAGGACTAGCGGGAGGCTGTTGGGGGCGTTCTTC
CASSHHTGRTSGRLLGAFF
>TRBV5-1|TRBJ2-7|NA|NA
TGCGCCAGCAGCCCGATATTCGACCGGGGCGAGCAGTACTTC
CASSPIFDRGEQYF
>TRBV28|TRBJ2-6|few|NA
TGTGCCAGCACCCCTACGGCTACCAACGTCCTGACTTTC
CASTPTATNVLTF
>TRBV12-5|TRBJ2-5|once|NA
TGTGCTAGTGGTTTGGTTGGCGGAGAGACCCAGTACTTC
CASGLVGGETQYF
>TRBV2|TRBJ1-2|NA|NA
TGTGCCAGCAGTGAAGCGGGAACGAGCTATGGCTACACCTTC
CASSEAGTSYGYTF
>TRBV18|TRBJ1-1|NA|NA
TGTGCCAGCTCACCGGCCCTGGTGGGTTACACTGAAGCTTTCTTT
CASSPALVGYTEAFF
>TRBV29-1|TRBJ1-2|few|TRBD1
TGCAGCGTCTTTCCGGGACAGGGGACCCATGGCTACACCTTC
CSVFPGQGTHGYTF
>TRBV12-3/TRBV12-4|TRBJ1-1|NA|NA
TGTGCCAGCAGTTTAGCGCTAGGGTCTGACACTGAAGCTTTCTTT
CASSLALGSDTEAFF
>TRBV10-3|TRBJ2-7|once|NA
TGTGCCATCAGTAGGACCTACGAGCAGTACTTC
CAISRTYEQYF
>TRBV28|TRBJ2-6|few|NA
TGTGCCACCGCGACTAACTCTGGGGCCAACGTCCTGACTTTC
CATATNSGANVLTF
>TRBV25-1|TRBJ2-7|NA|NA
TGTGCCAGCAGTGACTACAATGAGCAGTACTTC
CASSDYNEQYF
>TRBV7-7|TRBJ2-1|once|NA
TGTGCTAGCAGCCCGCACCTAGCGCCTTACAATGAGCAGTTCTTC
CASSPHLAPYNEQFF
>TRBV18|TRBJ2-1|NA|NA
TGTGCCAGCTCCTCTACCCGAGGACAGTACAATGAGCAGTTCTTC
CASSSTRGQYNEQFF
>TRBV5-1|TRBJ2-5|NA|NA
TGCGCCAGCATCTTCCAACCGGGACCCTTCGTGACCCAGTACTTC
CASIFQPGPFVTQYF
>TRBV28|TRBJ2-3|few|NA
TGTGCCAGCGGAGTGACGGGGTACACAGATACGCAGTATTTT
CASGVTGYTDTQYF
>TRBV25-1|TRBJ1-1|NA|NA
TGTGCCAGCAGGGTATTTGGAATGAACACTGAAGCTTTCTTT
CASRVFGMNTEAFF
>TRBV3-1|TRBJ2-1|once|TRBD2
TGTGCCAGCAGAGGTAGCGGGAGGGCCAGTGAGCAGTTCTTC
CASRGSGRASEQFF
>TRBV2|TRBJ2-7|NA|TRBD2
TGTGCCAGCATAACTAGCGGGACCCTCTACGAGCAGTACTTC
CASITSGTLYEQYF
>TRBV29-1|TRBJ2-1|NA|NA
TGCAGCGTGGGAAGTTTGGGCGCCAGCTCCTACAATGAGCAGTTCTTC
CSVGSLGASSYNEQFF
>TRBV11-1|TRBJ2-5|NA|NA
TGTGCCAGCAGCCACACTAGCAATGAGCAGTACTTC
CASSHTSNEQYF
>TRBV13|TRBJ2-1|NA|TRBD1
TGTGCCAGCAGCCTTGGACAGGGGGCGGGTGGCAATGAGCAGTTCTTC
CASSLGQGAGGNEQFF
>TRBV2|TRBJ2-3|NA|NA
TGTGCCGGCCGGGGGCAGGCTGGGGATACGCAGTATTTT
CAGRGQAGDTQYF
>TRBV19|TRBJ2-3|few|NA
TGTGCCAGTAGTAGAGGGGAGCACAGATACGCGTATTTT
CASSRGEHRYAYF
>TRBV18|TRBJ2-7|NA|NA
TGTGCCAGCTCGCCAGGGATGCGAAGCTCCTACGAGCAGTACTTC
CASSPGMRSSYEQYF
>TRBV20-1|TRBJ2-7|few|TRBD2
TGCAGTGCTAGTGGACTAGCGGGGTCCTACGAGCAGTACTTC
CSASGLAGSYEQYF
>TRBV29-1|TRBJ2-7|NA|TRBD2
TGCAGCGTTGAGAGGACTAGCGCCTTGGGTGGGCAGCAGTACTTC
CSVERTSALGGQQYF
>TRBV20-1|TRBJ2-1|NA|NA
TGCAGTGCTATGCGAACGGGGTCCAATGAGCAGTTCTTC
CSAMRTGSNEQFF
>TRBV12-3/TRBV12-4|TRBJ2-1|few|NA
TGTGCCAGCAGTTCAAGGGGGGCGGACTACAATGAGCAGTTCTTC
CASSSRGADYNEQFF
>TRBV29-1|TRBJ2-5|NA|TRBD1
TGCAGCAGCCGGACAGGTTCCCAAGAGACCCAGTACTTC
CSSRTGSQETQYF
>TRBV10-3|TRBJ1-2|NA|TRBD1
TGTGCCATCAATAGGGACAGGCCCTCAAACTATGGCTACACCTTC
CAINRDRPSNYGYTF
>TRBV20-1|TRBJ2-7|NA|NA
TGCAGTGCTAGAGATGCAACTACTAAAACGTCCGAGCAGTACTTC
CSARDATTKTSEQYF
>TRBV6-6|TRBJ1-1|few|TRBD1
TGTGCCAGCACCGAGGGGGCCACTGAAGCTTTCTTT
CASTEGATEAFF
>TRBV10-3|TRBJ1-2|NA|NA
TGTGCCATCAGCGCTACTCTCGGGGGCGGCTACACCTTC
CAISATLGGGYTF